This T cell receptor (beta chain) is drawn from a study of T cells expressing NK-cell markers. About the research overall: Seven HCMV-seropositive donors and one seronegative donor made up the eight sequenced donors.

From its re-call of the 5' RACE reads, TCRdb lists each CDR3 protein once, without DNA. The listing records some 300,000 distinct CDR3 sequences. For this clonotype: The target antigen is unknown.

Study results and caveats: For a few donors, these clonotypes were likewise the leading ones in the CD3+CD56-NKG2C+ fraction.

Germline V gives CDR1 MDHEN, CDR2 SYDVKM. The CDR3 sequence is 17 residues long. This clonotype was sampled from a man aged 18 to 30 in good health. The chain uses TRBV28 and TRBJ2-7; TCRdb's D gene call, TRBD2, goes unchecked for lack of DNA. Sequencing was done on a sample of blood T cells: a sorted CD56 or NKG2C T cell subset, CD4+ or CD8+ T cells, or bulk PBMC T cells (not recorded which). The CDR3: CASSLVTPAGGRHEQYF.